What follows are 28 T cell receptor beta chains derived from one specimen sequenced in a study of blood T cell repertoires in COVID-19. Here immunoSEQ multiplex PCR was the method, and the copy in TCRdb shows in-frame clones only, minus some. The profile shows some 380,000 clones, roughly 77% of them singletons. Sequenced material: peripheral blood. These receptors were obtained from a human donor with acute or convalescent COVID-19. The donor label of this sample is uncertain.

V and J are TRBV7-9 and TRBJ1-1; possibly TRBD1 for D (5 bases). Trimming stripped 8 bases from V and 1 base from J, with 14 bases between. Germline CDR1 SEHNR, CDR2 FQNEAQ (reference sequence). This CDR3 spans 14 amino acids. The DNA of the CDR3 is TGTGCCAGCTTGGGCTTCAGGGAGAACACTGAAGCTTTCTTT. This translates into CASLGFRENTEAFF.

The chain joins TRBV5-1 to TRBJ2-7, with a possible D match to TRBD2 (6 bases). Trimming shortened V by 1 base and J by 0 bases, and 17 bases separated the two germline ends. The CDR3 covers 17 residues. Germline CDR1 and CDR2: SGHRS and YFSETQ. CDR3 sequence (DNA): TGCGCCAGCAGCTTGTCCCGGTGGGGCGGGGACTCCTACGAGCAGTACTTC. Encoded protein: CASSLSRWGGDSYEQYF.

Points on this clone: Other DNA sequences in this specimen translate into the identical CDR3. The rearrangement joins TRBV2 to TRBJ1-3; no definite D call. The V end was cut by 4 bases, the J end by 2 bases, with 3 bases between. This CDR3 comprises 12 residues. Germline assignment: CDR1 SNHLY and CDR2 FYNNEI. CDR3 loop: CASSVTGNTIYF. The CDR3 bases are TGTGCCAGCAGTGTCACTGGAAACACCATATATTTT. Full variable domain (outside the CDR3, taken from reference TRBV2 and TRBJ1-3): EPEVTQTPSHQVTQMGQEVILRCVPISNHLYFYWYRQILGQKVEFLVSFYNNEISEKSEIFDDQFSVERPDGSNFTLKIRSTKLEDSAMYFCASSVTGNTIYFGEGSWLTVV.

The chain links TRBV4-2 to TRBJ2-7, with TRBD1 matching over 9 bases. The CDR3 loop spans 15 amino acids. The germline V gene has CDR1 LGHNA and CDR2 YNFKEQ. J lost 5 bases, V lost 3 bases, and 8 bases had no gene match. Here the CDR3 reads CASSQAGTGSHEQYF. Written as DNA, the CDR3 is TGTGCCAGCAGCCAGGCCGGGACAGGGTCCCACGAGCAGTACTTC.

This rearrangement joins TRBV2 to TRBJ1-5; possibly TRBD1 for D (5 bases). Looked up from germline, CDR1 is SNHLY and CDR2 is FYNNEI. The CDR3 totals 16 residues. V shed 3 bases and J shed 9 bases, with 21 bases lying between them. For the CDR3, the DNA is TGTGCCAGCAGTGATCAGGGTACGGCTCCTGGTGGGCCCCAGCATTTT. Translation gives CASSDQGTAPGGPQHF.

There are a few counts of this clone. The chain couples TRBV3-1 (or the pseudogene TRBV3-2) to TRBJ2-3, with D maybe TRBD2 (6 bases). The CDR3 has 13 residues. V lost 0 bases to trimming and J lost 11 bases, with 12 bases between them. Germline-derived CDR1 and CDR2 are LGHDT and YNNKEL (reference sequence). The CDR3 bases are TGTGCCAGCAGCCAAGAGAGAAGGGGAGGGCAGTATTTT. Residues: CASSQERRGGQYF.

The chain joins TRBV7-2 to TRBJ2-7; D gene ambiguous. This CDR3 is built from 14 residues. Trimming shortened V by 0 bases and J by 6 bases, and 12 bases separated the two germline ends. Germline CDR1 reads SGHTA; CDR2 reads FQGNSA. The CDR3 sequence: CASSLALPPGEQYF. CDR3 DNA sequence: TGTGCCAGCAGCTTAGCGCTACCTCCGGGCGAGCAGTACTTC.

The chain uses TRBV27 and TRBJ2-1; TRBD2 might be the D (5 bases). The V end lost 5 bases, the J end lost 12 bases, and 29 bases lay between the germline ends. Germline V gene lookup returns CDR1 MNHEY and CDR2 SMNVEV (reference sequence). CDR3 length: 17 amino acids. CDR3 sequence: CASSPTPATNSYARQFF. DNA for the CDR3: TGTGCCAGCAGTCCGACCCCCGCGACTAATTCCTATGCGAGGCAGTTCTTC.

J is TRBJ2-1 and V is TRBV11-3; D possibly corresponds to TRBD1 (5 bases). The CDR3 is 15 residues long. The germline V and J ends were trimmed by 2 bases and 9 bases, with 17 bases remaining between them. Germline V gives CDR1 SGHNT, CDR2 YENEEA. Here the CDR3 DNA reads TGTGCCAGCAGCTTAAGGGGTGTCTCATCTTCTGAGCAGTTCTTC. It codes for CASSLRGVSSSEQFF.

The chain couples TRBV19 to TRBJ1-1; 8 bases line up with TRBD1. V trimming: 7 bases; J trimming: 1 base; junction bases outside the gene matches: 8. The V gene's germline CDR1 is LNHDA and CDR2 SQIVND (reference sequence). The CDR3 is 15 amino acids. CDR3 coding DNA: TGTGCCAGTATTCGCTCCGGGACAGGGAACACTGAAGCTTTCTTT. Translation gives CASIRSGTGNTEAFF.

V is TRBV7-2 and J is TRBJ1-1, with a possible D match to TRBD1 (6 bases). CDR1 SGHTA and CDR2 FQGNSA come from the germline V gene. The CDR3 extends over 15 amino acids. V was pared by 3 bases and J by 0 bases, with 11 bases between. In DNA form, the CDR3 reads TGTGCCAGCAGCTTTACCGGGACAATGAACACTGAAGCTTTCTTT. Amino acid sequence: CASSFTGTMNTEAFF.

The genes are TRBV28 and TRBJ1-4, with D perhaps TRBD1 (6 bases). Looked up from germline, CDR1 is MDHEN and CDR2 is SYDVKM. This CDR3 has 19 amino acids. V was trimmed by 5 bases and J by 0 bases, leaving 22 bases between them. The CDR3 loop is CASSPSGHRVQATNEKLFF. The DNA for the CDR3 is TGTGCCAGCAGTCCCTCGGGACATCGGGTCCAGGCAACTAATGAAAAACTGTTTTTT.

V gene TRBV19 combines with J gene TRBJ2-3; 8 bases align to TRBD1. After removal of 1 base from V and 7 bases from J, the junction contained 7 bases not matched to a gene. The CDR3 runs 15 residues. The germline V gene encodes CDR1 LNHDA and CDR2 SQIVND (reference sequence). Written as DNA, the CDR3 is TGTGCCAGTAGTATAGGCTCGGACAGGGCGAATACGCAGTATTTT. This sequence encodes CASSIGSDRANTQYF.

In DNA form, the CDR3 reads TGTGCCAGCAGCTTCGCAGGGGCGCTGGGTTACGAGCAGTACTTC. This codes for CASSFAGALGYEQYF. The chain uses TRBV7-6 and TRBJ2-7; TRBD1 is a possible D gene (6 bases). This CDR3 has 15 residues. Per the germline V gene, CDR1 is SGHVS and CDR2 is FNYEAQ. Trimming stripped 3 bases from V and 4 bases from J, with 16 bases between.

The chain combines TRBV19 with TRBJ1-2; D might be TRBD1 (6 bases). Deletions cut 1 base from V and 8 bases from J, with 17 bases between. The germline gives CDR1 LNHDA, CDR2 SQIVND (reference sequence). The CDR3 covers 15 residues. CDR3 amino acids: CASSIGTVKVVGYTF. As DNA, the CDR3 is TGTGCCAGTAGTATAGGGACAGTCAAGGTGGTCGGCTACACCTTC.

The chain carries TRBV11-2 and TRBJ2-2; the match to TRBD2 covers 7 bases. Germline V gene sequence: CDR1 SGHAT, CDR2 FQNNGV. There are 14 residues in the CDR3. V was pared by 4 bases and J by 7 bases, with 6 bases of the junction left unmatched. The CDR3 nucleotides are TGTGCCAGCAGCTCGGCGGGAGATATCGGGGAGCTGTTTTTT. Its translation is CASSSAGDIGELFF.

The rearrangement uses TRBV6-5 and TRBJ1-2; tentative D call: TRBD1 (6 bases). Germline assignment: CDR1 MNHEY and CDR2 SVGAGI. The CDR3 totals 15 residues. Trimming removed 0 bases at V and 6 bases at J, with 14 bases between. The CDR3, as DNA: TGTGCCAGCAGTTACTCTCTCTTGGCAGGGGATGGCTACACCTTC. Residues: CASSYSLLAGDGYTF.

The chain couples TRBV7-7 to TRBJ2-1; 7 bases agree with TRBD2. Germline CDR1 is SSHAT and CDR2 is FNYEAQ (reference sequence). The CDR3 length is 14 residues. V shed 1 base, J shed 7 bases, and the junction held 4 bases outside the gene matches. As DNA, the CDR3 is TGTGCCAGCAGCTTAGACGGGAGGAGGAATGAGCAGTTCTTC. Protein sequence: CASSLDGRRNEQFF.

This chain links TRBV5-4 with TRBJ2-7; D uncertain. Between the trimmed V and J ends, which lost 2 bases and 3 bases, there was a span of 6 bases. The CDR3 has 12 amino acids. Germline-derived CDR1 and CDR2 are SGHNT and YYREEE (reference sequence). The CDR3 loop is CASSFDNYEQYF. The CDR3 DNA reads as TGTGCCAGCAGCTTCGACAACTACGAGCAGTACTTC.

V and J are TRBV6-6 and TRBJ2-1; perhaps TRBD1 as D (6 bases). The V gene's germline CDR1 is MNHNY and CDR2 SVGAGI (reference sequence). The length of the CDR3 is 15 residues. Deletions cut 4 bases from V and 5 bases from J, with 15 bases between. This chain's CDR3 is CASSFTGTINNEQFF. As DNA, the CDR3 is TGTGCCAGCAGTTTCACTGGGACAATAAACAATGAGCAGTTCTTC.

This clone was observed a handful of times. The chain joins TRBV28 to TRBJ2-1; 11 nucleotides line up with TRBD2. V shed 2 bases, J shed 5 bases, and the junction held 5 bases outside the gene matches. The germline V gene has CDR1 MDHEN and CDR2 SYDVKM. CDR3 size: 16 residues. CDR3 in amino acids: CASSLVTSGTHNEQFF. CDR3 bases: TGTGCCAGCAGTTTAGTGACTAGCGGGACCCACAATGAGCAGTTCTTC.

This chain links TRBV28 with TRBJ2-7; D is possibly TRBD1 (5 bases). V was trimmed by 8 bases and J by 0 bases, leaving 14 bases between them. The CDR3 extends over 14 amino acids. Per germline, CDR1 MDHEN and CDR2 SYDVKM. The DNA of the CDR3 is TGTGCCAGCCAGCTCGTGGGGCTCTCCTACGAGCAGTACTTC. Its translation: CASQLVGLSYEQYF.

This clone was counted a single time. The chain recombines TRBV5-1 with TRBJ1-3; D is perhaps TRBD1 (6 bases). Trimming removed 0 bases from V and 0 bases from J, with 22 bases in between. Germline values: CDR1 SGHRS, CDR2 YFSETQ. This CDR3 is 20 amino acids long. As DNA, the CDR3 is TGCGCCAGCAGCTTGGCCTTAATACAAACAGGGCCGAGCTCTGGAAACACCATATATTTT. It codes for CASSLALIQTGPSSGNTIYF.

The CDR3 spells CASMHGGAKVKAYNEQFF. In nucleotides, the CDR3 is TGTGCCAGCATGCACGGGGGGGCGAAGGTAAAGGCCTACAATGAGCAGTTCTTC. The V gene is TRBV5-6, the J gene TRBJ2-1, with TRBD2 matching over 8 bases. Unmatched junction bases numbered 16, after V lost 6 bases and J lost 2 bases. The germline CDR1 and CDR2 sequences are SGHDT and YYEEEE. The CDR3 extends over 18 amino acids. Together with reference TRBV5-6 and TRBJ2-1, the CDR3 gives the full variable domain: DAGVTQSPTHLIKTRGQQVTLRCSPKSGHDTVSWYQQALGQGPQFIFQYYEEEERQRGNFPDRFSGHQFPNYSSELNVNALLLGDSALYLCASMHGGAKVKAYNEQFFGPGTRLTVL.

J is TRBJ2-2 and V is TRBV27; 12 nucleotides agree with TRBD2. Trimming at V came to 5 bases and at J to 7 bases, leaving 5 bases not matched to a gene. CDR1 MNHEY and CDR2 SMNVEV come from the germline V gene (reference sequence). There are 15 residues in the CDR3. Here the CDR3 reads CASSLGLAGIGELFF. Written as DNA, the CDR3 is TGTGCCAGCAGTCTAGGACTAGCGGGAATCGGGGAGCTGTTTTTT.

This chain links TRBV11-2 with TRBJ2-7, with 10 bases matching TRBD2. The CDR3 spans 17 residues. The trim removed 3 bases at V and 9 bases at J, leaving 17 bases unmatched. The germline CDR1 and CDR2 sequences are SGHAT and FQNNGV. CDR3 protein: CASSFSTLAGGIAVQYF. The CDR3 nucleotides read TGTGCCAGCAGCTTCAGTACCTTAGCGGGAGGAATAGCGGTGCAGTACTTC.

The rearrangement links TRBV4-1 to TRBJ2-5; 10 bases fit TRBD2. The CDR3 is made up of 17 amino acids. CDR1 MGHRA and CDR2 YSYEKL come from the germline V gene. V gave up 3 bases and J gave up 3 bases; unmatched junction bases: 10. The DNA for the CDR3 is TGCGCCAGCAGCCAGGGAAGGACAGGACTAGCGGAAGAGACCCAGTACTTC. It encodes CASSQGRTGLAEETQYF.

This chain joins TRBV7-2 and TRBJ2-1; D may be TRBD1 (6 bases). CDR3 length: 15 residues. V lost 1 base to trimming and J lost 1 base, with 8 bases between them. Looked up from germline, CDR1 is SGHTA and CDR2 is FQGNSA. CDR3: CASSLGGQSYNEQFF. The CDR3, as DNA: TGTGCCAGCAGCTTAGGGGGGCAATCCTACAATGAGCAGTTCTTC.